The rows below give T cell receptor beta chains drawn from one sample of a study of shared clonotypes between healthy human individuals. Only in-frame clones appear in the TCRdb table, and some are missing; sequencing was by immunoSEQ multiplex PCR. The repertoire has a few million clones, roughly 92% of them found once; the top ten carry over 0.12%. The sequenced material came from naive CD4+ T cells sorted from blood. These receptors were collected from a man in his late teens or twenties in good health. The CDR3 runs from the conserved cysteine through the conserved F or W. D genes are given only for firm matches. Not all rows give a size; the values are once, few, many and, for expanded clones, a class.

clone size	J gene	D gene	V gene	CDR3 DNA	CDR3 protein
.	TRBJ1-3	TRBD1	TRBV6-5	TGTGCCAGCAGTTACGGTCGACAGGGGGCGGGAAACACCATATATTTT	CASSYGRQGAGNTIYF
.	TRBJ2-2	.	TRBV5-1	TGCGCCAGCAGCTCCAGACAAGACGTACGGAACACCGGGGAGCTGTTTTTT	CASSSRQDVRNTGELFF
.	TRBJ2-1	TRBD1	TRBV4-1	TGCGCCAGCAGCCACCCGGGACAGATAATGAATGAGCAGTTCTTC	CASSHPGQIMNEQFF
.	TRBJ2-1	TRBD2	TRBV5-1	TGCGCCAGCAGCTCCCTAGCGGGGGCCTACAATGAGCAGTTCTTC	CASSSLAGAYNEQFF
few	TRBJ2-3	.	TRBV20-1	TGCAGTGCTAGAACAGATACGCAGTATTTT	CSARTDTQYF
.	TRBJ1-2	.	TRBV30	TGTGCCTGGAGTGTACTGGGCAGGGCCGACACCTTC	CAWSVLGRADTF
.	TRBJ2-1	.	TRBV14	TGTGCCAGCAGCCAAGTGGGAGCCTTCCAGTTCTTC	CASSQVGAFQFF
.	TRBJ2-1	.	TRBV14	TGTGCCAGCAGCCAGGTTGGCAGGGGAAAATACGAGCAGTTCTTC	CASSQVGRGKYEQFF
.	TRBJ2-7	.	TRBV11-3	TGTGCCAGCAGCTTATACAGCGGAGCCTCCTACGAGCAGTACTTC	CASSLYSGASYEQYF
once	TRBJ2-2	TRBD2	TRBV7-2	TGTGCCAGCACCGCCGGACTAGCGGGATCCACCGGGGAGCTGTTTTTT	CASTAGLAGSTGELFF
once	TRBJ2-7	TRBD1	TRBV19	TGTGCCACTTCGGGACAGACGGCCCAGGAGCAGTACTTC	CATSGQTAQEQYF
.	TRBJ1-1	.	TRBV6-5	TGTGCCAGCACCTACAGGGAGGGCACTGAAGCTTTCTTT	CASTYREGTEAFF
.	TRBJ2-2	.	TRBV18	TGTGCCAGCTCACCACGTCTGCCGGGGGCCACGAACACCGGGGAGCTGTTTTTT	CASSPRLPGATNTGELFF
.	TRBJ2-5	.	TRBV6-1	TGTGCCAGCAGTGCCCAGGGGAACTTTCAAGAGACCCAGTACTTC	CASSAQGNFQETQYF
.	TRBJ1-5	.	TRBV27	TGTGCCAGCAGTTTATGGGGGAGCAATCAGCCCCAGCATTTT	CASSLWGSNQPQHF
.	TRBJ2-3	.	TRBV5-4	TGTGCCAGCAGCTTGGCCGGGTGGGCTAGCACAGATACGCAGTATTTT	CASSLAGWASTDTQYF
.	TRBJ2-3	TRBD2	TRBV27	TGTGCCAGCAGTTTAGATAAGCGGGGGGCCGCTAGCACAGATACGCAGTATTTT	CASSLDKRGAASTDTQYF
.	TRBJ1-6	TRBD1	TRBV6-6	TGTGCCTCCAGGGGGGACGCGGCGGGCTCACCCCTCCACTTT	CASRGDAAGSPLHF
.	TRBJ2-1	TRBD2	TRBV5-1	TGCGCCAGCAGCTTGGACCTTAGCGGGAGGGCCGGAGAGCAGTTCTTC	CASSLDLSGRAGEQFF
.	TRBJ2-1	.	TRBV11-2	TGTGCCAGCAGCTTAGAAATAGCGGCCGAGGAAGATGAGCAGTTCTTC	CASSLEIAAEEDEQFF